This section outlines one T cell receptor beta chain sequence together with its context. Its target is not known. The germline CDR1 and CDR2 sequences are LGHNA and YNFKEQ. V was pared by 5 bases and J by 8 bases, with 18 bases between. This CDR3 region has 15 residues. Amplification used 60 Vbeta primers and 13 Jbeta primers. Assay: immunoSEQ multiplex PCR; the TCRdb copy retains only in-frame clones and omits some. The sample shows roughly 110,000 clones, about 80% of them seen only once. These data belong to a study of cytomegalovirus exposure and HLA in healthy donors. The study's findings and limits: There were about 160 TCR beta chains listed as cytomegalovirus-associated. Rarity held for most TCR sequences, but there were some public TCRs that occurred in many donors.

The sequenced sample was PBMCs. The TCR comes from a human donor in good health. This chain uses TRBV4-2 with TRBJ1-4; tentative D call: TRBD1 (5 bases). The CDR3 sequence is CASSIGQGVEEKLFF. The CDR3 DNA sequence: TGTGCCAGCAGCATAGGGCAGGGTGTGGAGGAAAAACTGTTTTTT.